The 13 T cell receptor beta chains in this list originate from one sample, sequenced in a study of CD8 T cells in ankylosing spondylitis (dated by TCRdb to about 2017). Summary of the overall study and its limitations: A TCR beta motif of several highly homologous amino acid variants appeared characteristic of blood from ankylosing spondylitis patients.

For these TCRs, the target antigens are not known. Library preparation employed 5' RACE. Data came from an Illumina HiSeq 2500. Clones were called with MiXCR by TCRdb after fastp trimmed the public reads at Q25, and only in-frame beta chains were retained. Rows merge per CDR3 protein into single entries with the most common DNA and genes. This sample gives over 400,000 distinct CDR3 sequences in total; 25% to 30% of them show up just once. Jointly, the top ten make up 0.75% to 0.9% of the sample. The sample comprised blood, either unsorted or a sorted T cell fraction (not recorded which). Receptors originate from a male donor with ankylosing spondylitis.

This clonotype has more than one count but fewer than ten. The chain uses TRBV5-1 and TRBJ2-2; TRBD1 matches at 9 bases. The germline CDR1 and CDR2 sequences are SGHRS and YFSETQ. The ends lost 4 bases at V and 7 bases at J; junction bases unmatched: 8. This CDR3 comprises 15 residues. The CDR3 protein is CASSNGTGKIGELFF. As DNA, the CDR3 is TGCGCCAGCAGCAACGGGACAGGGAAAATCGGGGAGCTGTTTTTT. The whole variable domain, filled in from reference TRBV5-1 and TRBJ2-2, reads KAGVTQTPRYLIKTRGQQVTLSCSPISGHRSVSWYQQTPGQGLQFLFEYFSETQRNKGNFPGRFSGRQFSNSRSEMNVSTLELGDSALYLCASSNGTGKIGELFFGEGSRLTVL.

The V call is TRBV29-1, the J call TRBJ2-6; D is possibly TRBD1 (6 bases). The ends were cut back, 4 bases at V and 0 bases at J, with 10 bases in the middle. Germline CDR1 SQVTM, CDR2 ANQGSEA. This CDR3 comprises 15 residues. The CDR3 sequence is CSVVGGSSGANVLTF. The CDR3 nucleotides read TGCAGCGTTGTAGGGGGAAGCTCTGGGGCCAACGTCCTGACTTTC.

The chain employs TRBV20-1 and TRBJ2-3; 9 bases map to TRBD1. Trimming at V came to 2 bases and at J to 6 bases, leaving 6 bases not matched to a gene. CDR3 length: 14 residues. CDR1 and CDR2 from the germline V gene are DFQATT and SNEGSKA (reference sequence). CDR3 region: CSARTGGPADTQYF. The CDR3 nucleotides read TGCAGTGCTAGAACAGGGGGCCCCGCTGATACGCAGTATTTT.

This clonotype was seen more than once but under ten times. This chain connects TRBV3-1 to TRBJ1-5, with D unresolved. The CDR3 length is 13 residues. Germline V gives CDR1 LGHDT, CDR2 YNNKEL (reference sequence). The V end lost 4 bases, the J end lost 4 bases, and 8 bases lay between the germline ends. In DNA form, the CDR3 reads TGTGCCAGCAGCCTGACAAAGAATCAGCCCCAGCATTTT. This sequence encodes CASSLTKNQPQHF. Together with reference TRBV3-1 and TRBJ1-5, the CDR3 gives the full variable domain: DTAVSQTPKYLVTQMGNDKSIKCEQNLGHDTMYWYKQDSKKFLKIMFSYNNKELIINETVPNRFSPKSPDKAHLNLHINSLELGDSAVYFCASSLTKNQPQHFGDGTRLSIL.

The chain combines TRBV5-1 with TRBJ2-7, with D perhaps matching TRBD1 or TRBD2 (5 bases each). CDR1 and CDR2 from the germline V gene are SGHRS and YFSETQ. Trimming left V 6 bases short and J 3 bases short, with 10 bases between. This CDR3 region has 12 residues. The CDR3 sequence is CASTGTVYEQYV. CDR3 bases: TGCGCCAGCACCGGGACGGTCTACGAGCAGTACGTC.

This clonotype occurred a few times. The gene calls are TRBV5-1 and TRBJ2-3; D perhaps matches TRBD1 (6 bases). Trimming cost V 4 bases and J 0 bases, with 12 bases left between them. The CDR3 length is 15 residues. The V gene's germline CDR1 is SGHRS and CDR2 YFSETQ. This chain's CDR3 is CASSPSTGSTDTQYF. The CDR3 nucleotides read TGCGCCAGCAGCCCTTCGACAGGTAGCACAGATACGCAGTATTTT.

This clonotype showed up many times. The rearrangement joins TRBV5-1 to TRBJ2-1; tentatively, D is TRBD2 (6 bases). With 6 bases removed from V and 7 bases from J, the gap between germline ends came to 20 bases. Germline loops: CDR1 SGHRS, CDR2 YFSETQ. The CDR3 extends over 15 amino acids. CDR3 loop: CASTEGGTLVNEQFF. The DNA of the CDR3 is TGCGCCAGCACCGAAGGTGGGACTCTTGTGAATGAGCAGTTCTTC.

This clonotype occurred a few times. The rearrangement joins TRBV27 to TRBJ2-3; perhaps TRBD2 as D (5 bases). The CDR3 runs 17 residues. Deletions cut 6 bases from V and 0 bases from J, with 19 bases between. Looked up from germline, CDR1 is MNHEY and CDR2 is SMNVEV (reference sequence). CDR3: CASSSLPFWTSTDTQYF. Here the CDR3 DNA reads TGTGCCAGCAGCTCGCTACCTTTTTGGACTAGCACAGATACGCAGTATTTT.

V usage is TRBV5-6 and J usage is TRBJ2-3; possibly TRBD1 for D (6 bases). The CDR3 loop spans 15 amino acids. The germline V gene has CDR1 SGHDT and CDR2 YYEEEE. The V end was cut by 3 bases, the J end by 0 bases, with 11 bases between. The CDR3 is CASSSIDRSTDTQYF. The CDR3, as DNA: TGTGCCAGCAGCTCTATTGACAGGAGCACAGATACGCAGTATTTT.

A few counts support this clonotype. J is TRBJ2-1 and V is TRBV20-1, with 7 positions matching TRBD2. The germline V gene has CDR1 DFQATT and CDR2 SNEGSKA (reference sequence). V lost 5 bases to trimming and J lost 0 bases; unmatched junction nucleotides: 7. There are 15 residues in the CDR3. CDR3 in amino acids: CSAPPGGSSYNEQFF. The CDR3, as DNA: TGCAGTGCTCCGCCGGGGGGTTCCTCCTACAATGAGCAGTTCTTC.

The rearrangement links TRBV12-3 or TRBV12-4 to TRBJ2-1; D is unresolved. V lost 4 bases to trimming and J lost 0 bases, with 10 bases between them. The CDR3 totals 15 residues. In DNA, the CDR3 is TGTGCCAGCAGTTCCGTCCGAACCTCCTACAATGAGCAGTTCTTC. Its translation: CASSSVRTSYNEQFF.

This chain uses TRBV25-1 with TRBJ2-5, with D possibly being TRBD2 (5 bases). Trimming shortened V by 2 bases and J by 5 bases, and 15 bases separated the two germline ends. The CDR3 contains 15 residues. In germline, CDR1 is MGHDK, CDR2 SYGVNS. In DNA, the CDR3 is TGTGCCAGCAGTGAAACTAGGGCGGGCGGTGAGACCCAGTACTTC. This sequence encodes CASSETRAGGETQYF.

DNA for the CDR3: TGTGCCAGCATCCAATCTGGCGGGAGCTGGTACAATGAGCAGTTCTTC. As protein: CASIQSGGSWYNEQFF. The chain couples TRBV5-5 to TRBJ2-1; 7 bases line up with TRBD2. With 6 bases clipped from V and 4 bases from J, the junction kept 13 bases outside the gene matches. The CDR3 totals 16 residues. Germline V CDR1 and CDR2: SGHKS, YYEKEE (reference sequence).